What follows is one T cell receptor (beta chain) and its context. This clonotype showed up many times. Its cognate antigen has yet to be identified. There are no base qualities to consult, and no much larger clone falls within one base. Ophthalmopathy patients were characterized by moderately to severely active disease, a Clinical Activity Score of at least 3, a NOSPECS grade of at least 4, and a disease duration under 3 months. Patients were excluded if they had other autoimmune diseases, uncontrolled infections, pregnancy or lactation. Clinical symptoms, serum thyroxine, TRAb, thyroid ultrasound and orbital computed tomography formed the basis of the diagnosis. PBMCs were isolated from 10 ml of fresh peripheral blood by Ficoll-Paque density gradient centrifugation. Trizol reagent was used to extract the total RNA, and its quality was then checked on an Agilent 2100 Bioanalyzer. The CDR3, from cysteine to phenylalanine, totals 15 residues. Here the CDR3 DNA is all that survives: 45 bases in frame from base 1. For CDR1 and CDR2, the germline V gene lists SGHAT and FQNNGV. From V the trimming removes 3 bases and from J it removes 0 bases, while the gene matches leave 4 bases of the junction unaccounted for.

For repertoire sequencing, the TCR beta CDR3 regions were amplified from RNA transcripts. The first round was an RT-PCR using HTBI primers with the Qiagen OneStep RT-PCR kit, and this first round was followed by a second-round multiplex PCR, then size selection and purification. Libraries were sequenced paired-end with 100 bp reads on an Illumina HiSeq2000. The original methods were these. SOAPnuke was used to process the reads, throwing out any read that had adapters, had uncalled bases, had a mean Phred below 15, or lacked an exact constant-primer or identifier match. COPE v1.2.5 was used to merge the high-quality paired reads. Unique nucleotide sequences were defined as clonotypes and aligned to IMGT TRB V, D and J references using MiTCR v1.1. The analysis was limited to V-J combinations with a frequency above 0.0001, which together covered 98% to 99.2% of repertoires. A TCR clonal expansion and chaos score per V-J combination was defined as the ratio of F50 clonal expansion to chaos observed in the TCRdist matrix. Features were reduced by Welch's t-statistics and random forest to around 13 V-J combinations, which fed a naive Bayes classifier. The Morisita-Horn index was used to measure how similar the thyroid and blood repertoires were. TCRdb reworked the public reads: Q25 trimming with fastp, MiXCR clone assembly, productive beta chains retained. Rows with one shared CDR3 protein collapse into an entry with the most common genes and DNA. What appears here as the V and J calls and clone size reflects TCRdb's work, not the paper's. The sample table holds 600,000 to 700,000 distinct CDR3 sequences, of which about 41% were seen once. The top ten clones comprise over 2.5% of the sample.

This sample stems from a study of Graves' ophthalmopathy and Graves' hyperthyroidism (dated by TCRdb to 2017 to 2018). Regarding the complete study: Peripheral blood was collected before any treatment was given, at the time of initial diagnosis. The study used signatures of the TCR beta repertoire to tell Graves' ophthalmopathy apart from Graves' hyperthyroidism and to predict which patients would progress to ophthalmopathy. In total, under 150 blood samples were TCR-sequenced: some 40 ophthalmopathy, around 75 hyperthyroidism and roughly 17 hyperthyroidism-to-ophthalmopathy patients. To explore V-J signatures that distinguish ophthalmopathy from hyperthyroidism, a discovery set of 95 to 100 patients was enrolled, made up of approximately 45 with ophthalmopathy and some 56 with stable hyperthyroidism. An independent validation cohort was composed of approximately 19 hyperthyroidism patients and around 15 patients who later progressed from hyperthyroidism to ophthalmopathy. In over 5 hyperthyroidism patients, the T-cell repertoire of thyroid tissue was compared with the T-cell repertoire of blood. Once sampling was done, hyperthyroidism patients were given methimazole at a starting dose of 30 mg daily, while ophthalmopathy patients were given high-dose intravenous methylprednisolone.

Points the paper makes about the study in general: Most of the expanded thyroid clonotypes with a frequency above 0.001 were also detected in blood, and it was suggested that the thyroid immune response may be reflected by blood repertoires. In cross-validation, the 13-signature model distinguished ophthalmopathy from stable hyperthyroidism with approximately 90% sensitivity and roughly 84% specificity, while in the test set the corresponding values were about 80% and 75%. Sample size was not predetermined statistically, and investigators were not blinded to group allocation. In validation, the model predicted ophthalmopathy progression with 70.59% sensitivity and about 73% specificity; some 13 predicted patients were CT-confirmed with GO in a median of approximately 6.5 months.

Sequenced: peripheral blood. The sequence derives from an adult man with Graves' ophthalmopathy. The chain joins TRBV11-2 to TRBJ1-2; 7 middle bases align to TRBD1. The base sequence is TGTGCCAGCAGCTTTGACAGGGCTTCTAACTATGGCTACACCTTC. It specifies CASSFDRASNYGYTF.